The sequence of this T cell receptor beta chain was determined in a study of CD8 T cells in ankylosing spondylitis. Overall study findings and caveats: Within peripheral blood, clones linked to disease were CD8+ and relatively rare. A TCR beta motif of about 8 highly homologous variants appeared characteristic of ankylosing spondylitis blood.

Germline V CDR1 and CDR2: KGHDR, SFDVKD. V gave up 7 bases and J gave up 1 base, with 5 bases separating them. CDR3 length: 12 residues. Regarding this clonotype: Its antigen is still unknown.

Quantitative 5'-RACE with molecular barcodes produced the TCR beta libraries. TCRdb used MiXCR to reprocess the 5' RACE reads, holding one entry per CDR3 protein. The sample carries about 800,000 distinct CDR3 sequences, over 9.5% recorded once. This rearrangement joins TRBV24-1 to TRBJ2-3; D unclear. This receptor was identified in a male donor with ankylosing spondylitis. The material sequenced was blood, either unsorted or a sorted T cell fraction (not recorded which). CDR3 in amino acids: CATRDRTDTQYF. The CDR3 bases are TGTGCCACCAGGGATCGCACAGATACGCAGTATTTT.